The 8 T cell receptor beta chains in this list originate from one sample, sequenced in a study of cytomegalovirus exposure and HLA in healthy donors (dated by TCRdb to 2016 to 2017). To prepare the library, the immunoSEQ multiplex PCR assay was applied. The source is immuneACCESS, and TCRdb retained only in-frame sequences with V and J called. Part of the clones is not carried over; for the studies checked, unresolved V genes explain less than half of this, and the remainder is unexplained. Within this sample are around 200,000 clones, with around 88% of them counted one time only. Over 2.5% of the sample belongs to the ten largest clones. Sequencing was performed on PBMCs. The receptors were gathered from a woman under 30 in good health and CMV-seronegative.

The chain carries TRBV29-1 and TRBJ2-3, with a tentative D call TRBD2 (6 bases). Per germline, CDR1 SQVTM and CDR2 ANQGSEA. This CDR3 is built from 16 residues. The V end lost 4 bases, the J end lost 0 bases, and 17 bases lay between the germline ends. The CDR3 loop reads CSVGHPGGLSTDTQYF. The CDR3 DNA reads TGCAGCGTTGGCCACCCTGGGGGGTTGAGCACAGATACGCAGTATTTT.

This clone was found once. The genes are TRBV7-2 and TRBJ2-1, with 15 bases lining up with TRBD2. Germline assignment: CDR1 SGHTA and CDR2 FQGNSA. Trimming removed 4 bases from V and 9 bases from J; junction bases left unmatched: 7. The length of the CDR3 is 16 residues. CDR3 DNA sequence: TGTGCCAGCAGCTCCCTAGGGACTAGCGGGAGGTCTGAGCAGTTCTTC. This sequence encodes CASSSLGTSGRSEQFF. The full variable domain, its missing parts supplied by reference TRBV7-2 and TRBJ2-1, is GAGVSQSPSNKVTEKGKDVELRCDPISGHTALYWYRQSLGQGLEFLIYFQGNSAPDKSGLPSDRFSAERTGGSVSTLTIQRTQQEDSAVYLCASSSLGTSGRSEQFFGPGTRLTVL.

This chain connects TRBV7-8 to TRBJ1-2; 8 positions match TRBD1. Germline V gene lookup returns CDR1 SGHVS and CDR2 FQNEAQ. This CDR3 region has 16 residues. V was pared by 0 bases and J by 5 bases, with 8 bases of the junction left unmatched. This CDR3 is CASSLADGTGLYGYTF. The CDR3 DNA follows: TGTGCCAGCAGCTTAGCTGATGGGACAGGCTTGTATGGCTACACCTTC.

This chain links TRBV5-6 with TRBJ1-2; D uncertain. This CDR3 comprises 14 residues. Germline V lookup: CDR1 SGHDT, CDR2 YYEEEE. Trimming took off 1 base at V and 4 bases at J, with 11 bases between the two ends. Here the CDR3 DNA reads TGTGCCAGCAGCTTGCTGACGGGAAGCTATGGCTACACCTTC. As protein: CASSLLTGSYGYTF. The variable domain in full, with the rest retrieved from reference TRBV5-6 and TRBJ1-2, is DAGVTQSPTHLIKTRGQQVTLRCSPKSGHDTVSWYQQALGQGPQFIFQYYEEEERQRGNFPDRFSGHQFPNYSSELNVNALLLGDSALYLCASSLLTGSYGYTFGSGTRLTVV.

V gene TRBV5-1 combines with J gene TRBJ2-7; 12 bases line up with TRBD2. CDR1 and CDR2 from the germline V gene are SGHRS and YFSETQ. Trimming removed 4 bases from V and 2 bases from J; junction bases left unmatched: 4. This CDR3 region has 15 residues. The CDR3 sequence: CASSTTSGGTYEQYF. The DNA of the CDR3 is TGCGCCAGCAGCACCACTAGCGGGGGGACCTACGAGCAGTACTTC. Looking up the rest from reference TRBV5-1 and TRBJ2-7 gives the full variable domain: KAGVTQTPRYLIKTRGQQVTLSCSPISGHRSVSWYQQTPGQGLQFLFEYFSETQRNKGNFPGRFSGRQFSNSRSEMNVSTLELGDSALYLCASSTTSGGTYEQYFGPGTRLTVT.

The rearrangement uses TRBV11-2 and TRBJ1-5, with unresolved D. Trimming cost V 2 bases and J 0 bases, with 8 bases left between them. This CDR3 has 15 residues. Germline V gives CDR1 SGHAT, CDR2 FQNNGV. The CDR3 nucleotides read TGTGCCAGCAGCTTATCCGAGGTTAGCAATCAGCCCCAGCATTTT. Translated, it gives CASSLSEVSNQPQHF.

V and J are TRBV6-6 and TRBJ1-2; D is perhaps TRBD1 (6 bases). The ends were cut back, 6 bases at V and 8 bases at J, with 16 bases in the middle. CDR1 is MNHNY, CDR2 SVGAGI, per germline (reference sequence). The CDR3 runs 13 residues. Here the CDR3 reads CASRDSRMAGYTF. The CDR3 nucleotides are TGTGCCAGCAGGGACAGTAGGATGGCGGGCTACACCTTC.

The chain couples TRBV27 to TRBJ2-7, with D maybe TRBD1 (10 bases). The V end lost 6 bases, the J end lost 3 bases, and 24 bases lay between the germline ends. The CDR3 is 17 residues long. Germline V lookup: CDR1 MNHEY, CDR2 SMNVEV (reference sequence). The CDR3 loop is CASSLKGGGDRGYEQYF. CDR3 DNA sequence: TGTGCCAGCAGCCTTAAGGGCGGGGGGGACAGGGGCTACGAGCAGTACTTC.